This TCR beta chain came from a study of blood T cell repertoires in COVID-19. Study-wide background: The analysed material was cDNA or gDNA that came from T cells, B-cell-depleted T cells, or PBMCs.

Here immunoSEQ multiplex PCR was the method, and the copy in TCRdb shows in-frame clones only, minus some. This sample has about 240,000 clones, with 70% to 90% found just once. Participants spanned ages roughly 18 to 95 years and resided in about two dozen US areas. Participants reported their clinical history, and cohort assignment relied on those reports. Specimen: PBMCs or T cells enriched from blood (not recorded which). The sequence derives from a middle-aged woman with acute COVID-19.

CDR3 residues: CASRRDSSEAFF. In DNA, the CDR3 is TGTGCCAGCCGCCGTGACAGTTCTGAAGCTTTCTTT. V is TRBV5-6 and J is TRBJ1-1; TRBD1 is a possible D gene (5 bases). V lost 7 bases and J 6 bases, leaving 13 bases between the germline ends. The CDR3 sequence is 12 residues long. Germline values: CDR1 SGHDT, CDR2 YYEEEE.